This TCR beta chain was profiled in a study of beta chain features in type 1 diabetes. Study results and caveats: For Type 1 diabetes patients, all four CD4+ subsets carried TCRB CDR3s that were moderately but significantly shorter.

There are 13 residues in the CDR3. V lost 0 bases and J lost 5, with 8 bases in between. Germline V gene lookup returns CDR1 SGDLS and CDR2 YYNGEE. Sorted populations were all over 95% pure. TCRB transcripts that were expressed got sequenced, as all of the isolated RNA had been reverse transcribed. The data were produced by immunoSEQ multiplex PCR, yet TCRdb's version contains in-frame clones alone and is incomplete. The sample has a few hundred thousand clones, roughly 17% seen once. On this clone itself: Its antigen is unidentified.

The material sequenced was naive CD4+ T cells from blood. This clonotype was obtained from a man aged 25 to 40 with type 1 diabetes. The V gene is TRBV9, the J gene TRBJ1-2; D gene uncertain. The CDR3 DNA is TGTGCCAGCAGCGTAGCCCAGCAGTATGGCTACACCTTC. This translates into CASSVAQQYGYTF.